Listed here is a single T cell receptor beta chain. J was trimmed by 0 bases and V by 5 bases; bases with no gene match: 13. From germline, CDR1 is SGHVS and CDR2 FNYEAQ. This CDR3 has 19 residues. These data come from a study of T-cell reconstitution after alpha-beta-depleted transplantation in children. A TCRbeta library incorporating unique molecular identifiers was prepared. TCRdb redid the calling of the PCR reads with MiXCR, one entry per CDR3 protein. The sample has 450,000 to 550,000 distinct CDR3 sequences; 10% to 12% are singletons. The specimen comprised PBMCs, mostly from graft donor cells, sampled 180 days after TCRalphabeta/CD19-depleted stem cell transplant. The rearrangement uses TRBV7-6 and TRBJ1-6; 7 nucleotides align to TRBD1. The clonotype comes from a female patient aged 2 to 10 who had a stem cell transplant for aplastic anemia, so the T cells may come from the graft donor. Written as DNA, the CDR3 is TGTGCCAGCAGCCATCTACCTGGACAGGAGATCTCCTATAATTCACCCCTCCACTTT. Amino acids: CASSHLPGQEISYNSPLHF.